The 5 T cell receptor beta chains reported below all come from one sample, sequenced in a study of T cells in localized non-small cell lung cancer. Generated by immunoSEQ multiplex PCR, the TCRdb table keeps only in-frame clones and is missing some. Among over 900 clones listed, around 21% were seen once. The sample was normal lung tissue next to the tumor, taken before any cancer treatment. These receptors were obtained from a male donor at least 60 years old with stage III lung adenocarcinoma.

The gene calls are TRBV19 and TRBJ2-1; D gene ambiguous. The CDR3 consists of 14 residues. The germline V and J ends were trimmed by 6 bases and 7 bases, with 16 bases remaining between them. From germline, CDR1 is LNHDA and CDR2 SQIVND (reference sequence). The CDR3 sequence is CASSFADGLNEQFF. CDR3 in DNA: TGTGCCAGTAGCTTTGCGGACGGCTTGAATGAGCAGTTCTTC.

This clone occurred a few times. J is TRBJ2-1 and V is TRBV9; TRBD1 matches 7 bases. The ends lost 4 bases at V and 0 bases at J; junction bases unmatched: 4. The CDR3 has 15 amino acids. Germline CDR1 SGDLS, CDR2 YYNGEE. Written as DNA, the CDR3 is TGTGCCAGCAGCCCGGGACAGACCTCCTACAATGAGCAGTTCTTC. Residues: CASSPGQTSYNEQFF.

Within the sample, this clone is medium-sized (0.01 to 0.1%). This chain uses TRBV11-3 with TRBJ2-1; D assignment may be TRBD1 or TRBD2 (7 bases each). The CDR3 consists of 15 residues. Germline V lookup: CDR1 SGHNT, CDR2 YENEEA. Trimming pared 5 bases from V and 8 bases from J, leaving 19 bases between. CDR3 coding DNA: TGTGCCAGCAGCCTTAGATCAGGGGGGGACGATGAGCAGTTCTTC. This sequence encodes CASSLRSGGDDEQFF.

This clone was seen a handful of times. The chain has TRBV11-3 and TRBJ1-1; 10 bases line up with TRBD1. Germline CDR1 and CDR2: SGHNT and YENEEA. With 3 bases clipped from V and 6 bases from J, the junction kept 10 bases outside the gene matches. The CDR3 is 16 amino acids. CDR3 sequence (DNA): TGTGCCAGCAGCTTCAACCCCGGGACAGGGGTTGCTGAAGCTTTCTTT. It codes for CASSFNPGTGVAEAFF.

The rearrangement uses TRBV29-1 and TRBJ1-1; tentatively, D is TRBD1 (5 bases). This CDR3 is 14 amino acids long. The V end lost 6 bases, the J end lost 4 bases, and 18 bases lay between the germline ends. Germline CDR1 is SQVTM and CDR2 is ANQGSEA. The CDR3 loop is CSVGSGRGGTEAFF. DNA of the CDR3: TGCAGCGTGGGCTCAGGGCGGGGGGGCACTGAAGCTTTCTTT.